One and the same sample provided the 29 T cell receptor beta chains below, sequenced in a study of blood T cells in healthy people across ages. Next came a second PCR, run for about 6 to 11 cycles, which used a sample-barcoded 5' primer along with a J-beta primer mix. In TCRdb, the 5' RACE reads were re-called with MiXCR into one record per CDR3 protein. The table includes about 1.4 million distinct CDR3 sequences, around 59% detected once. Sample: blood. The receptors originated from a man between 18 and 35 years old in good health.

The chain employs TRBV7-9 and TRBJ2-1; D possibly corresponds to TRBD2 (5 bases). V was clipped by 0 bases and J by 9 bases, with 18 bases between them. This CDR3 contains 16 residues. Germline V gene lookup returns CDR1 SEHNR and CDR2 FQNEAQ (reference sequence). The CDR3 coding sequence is TGTGCCAGCAGCTTAGCTATCGCACTCGGCCGGGGTGAGCAGTTCTTC. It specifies CASSLAIALGRGEQFF.

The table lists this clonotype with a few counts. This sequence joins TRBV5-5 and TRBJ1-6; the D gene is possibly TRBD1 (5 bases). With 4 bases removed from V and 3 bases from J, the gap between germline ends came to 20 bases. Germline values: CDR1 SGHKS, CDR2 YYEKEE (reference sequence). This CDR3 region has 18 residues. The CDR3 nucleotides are TGTGCCAGCAGCCTCTCAAGCCCGGGGGAAGTCTATAATTCACCCCTCCACTTT. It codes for CASSLSSPGEVYNSPLHF.

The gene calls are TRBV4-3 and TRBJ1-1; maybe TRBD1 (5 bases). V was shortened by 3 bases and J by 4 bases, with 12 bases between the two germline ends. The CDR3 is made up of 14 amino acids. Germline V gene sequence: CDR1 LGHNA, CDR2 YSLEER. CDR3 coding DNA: TGCGCCAGCAGCCAGGGCAGGGATGGCACTGAAGCTTTCTTT. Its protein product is CASSQGRDGTEAFF.

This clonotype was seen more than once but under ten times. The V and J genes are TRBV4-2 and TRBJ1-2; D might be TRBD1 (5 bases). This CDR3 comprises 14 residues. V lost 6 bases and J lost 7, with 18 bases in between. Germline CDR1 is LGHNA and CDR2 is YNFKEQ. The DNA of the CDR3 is TGTGCCAGCAGTTACACAGGATACGGGGTTGGCTACACCTTC. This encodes CASSYTGYGVGYTF.

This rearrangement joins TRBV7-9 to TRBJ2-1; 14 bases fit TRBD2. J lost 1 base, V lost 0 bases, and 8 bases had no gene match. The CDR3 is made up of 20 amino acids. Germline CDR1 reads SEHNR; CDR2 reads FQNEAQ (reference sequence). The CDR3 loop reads CASSLAGTSGGPGSYNEQFF. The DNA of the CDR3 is TGTGCCAGCAGCTTAGCCGGGACTAGCGGGGGTCCCGGGTCCTACAATGAGCAGTTCTTC.

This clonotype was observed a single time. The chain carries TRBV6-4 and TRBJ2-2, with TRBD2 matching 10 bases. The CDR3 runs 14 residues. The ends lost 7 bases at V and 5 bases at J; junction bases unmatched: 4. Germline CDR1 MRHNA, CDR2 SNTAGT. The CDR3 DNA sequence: TGTGCCAGCACTAGCGGGAGCGGGACCGGGGAGCTGTTTTTT. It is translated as CASTSGSGTGELFF.

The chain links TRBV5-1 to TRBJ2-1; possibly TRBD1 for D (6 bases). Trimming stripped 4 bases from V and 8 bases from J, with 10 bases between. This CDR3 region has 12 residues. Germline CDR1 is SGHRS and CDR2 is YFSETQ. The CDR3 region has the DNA TGCGCCAGCAGCGCGCAGGGGTATGAGCAGTTCTTC. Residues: CASSAQGYEQFF. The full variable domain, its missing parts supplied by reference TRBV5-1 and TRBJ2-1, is KAGVTQTPRYLIKTRGQQVTLSCSPISGHRSVSWYQQTPGQGLQFLFEYFSETQRNKGNFPGRFSGRQFSNSRSEMNVSTLELGDSALYLCASSAQGYEQFFGPGTRLTVL.

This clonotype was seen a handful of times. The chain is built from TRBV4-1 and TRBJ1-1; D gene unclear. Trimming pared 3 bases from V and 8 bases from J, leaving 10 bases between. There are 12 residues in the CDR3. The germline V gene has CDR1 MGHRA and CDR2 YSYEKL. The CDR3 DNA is TGCGCCAGCAGCCAGCACACATGGGAAGCTTTCTTT. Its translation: CASSQHTWEAFF.

Written as DNA, the CDR3 is TGCAGTGCTAGATTATTTTCGGAACGGGGCTCCTACGAGCAGTACTTC. Its translation: CSARLFSERGSYEQYF. The chain recombines TRBV20-1 with TRBJ2-7; a weak D match, TRBD2 (5 bases). Deletions cut 2 bases from V and 0 bases from J, with 17 bases between. The CDR3 runs 16 residues. The germline V gene encodes CDR1 DFQATT and CDR2 SNEGSKA (reference sequence).

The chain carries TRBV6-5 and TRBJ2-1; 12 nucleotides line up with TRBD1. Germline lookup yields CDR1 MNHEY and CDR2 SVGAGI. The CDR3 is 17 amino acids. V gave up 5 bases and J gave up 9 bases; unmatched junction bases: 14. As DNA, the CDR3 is TGTGCCAGCAGTCACAACCCCCGGGACAGGGGGCTCGGTGAGCAGTTCTTC. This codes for CASSHNPRDRGLGEQFF.

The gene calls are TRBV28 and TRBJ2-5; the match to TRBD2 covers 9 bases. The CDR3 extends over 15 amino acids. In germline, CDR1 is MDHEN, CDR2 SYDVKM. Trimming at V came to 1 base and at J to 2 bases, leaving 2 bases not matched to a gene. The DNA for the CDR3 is TGTGCCAGCAGTTTATTAGCGGGGGTGCAAGAGACCCAGTACTTC. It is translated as CASSLLAGVQETQYF.

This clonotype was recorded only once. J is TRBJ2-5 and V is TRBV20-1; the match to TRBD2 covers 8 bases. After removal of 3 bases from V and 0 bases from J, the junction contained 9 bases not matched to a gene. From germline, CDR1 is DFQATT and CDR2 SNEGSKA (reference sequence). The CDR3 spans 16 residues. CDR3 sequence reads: CSASNGLAGNQETQYF. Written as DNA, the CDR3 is TGCAGTGCTAGTAATGGGCTAGCGGGCAACCAAGAGACCCAGTACTTC.

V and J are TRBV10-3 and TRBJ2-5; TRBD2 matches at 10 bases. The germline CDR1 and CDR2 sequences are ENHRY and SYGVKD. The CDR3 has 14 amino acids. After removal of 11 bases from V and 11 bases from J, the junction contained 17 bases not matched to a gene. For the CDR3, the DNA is TGTGCCTCCGAGAGCGGGGGGGGTTACAATGAGCAGTACTTC. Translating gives CASESGGGYNEQYF.

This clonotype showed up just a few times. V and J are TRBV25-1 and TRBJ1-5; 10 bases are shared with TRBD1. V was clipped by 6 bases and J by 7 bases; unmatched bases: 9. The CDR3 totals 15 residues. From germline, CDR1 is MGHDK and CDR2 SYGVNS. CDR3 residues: CASSEAGTGEQPQHF. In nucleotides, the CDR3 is TGTGCCAGCAGCGAAGCCGGGACAGGGGAACAGCCCCAGCATTTT.

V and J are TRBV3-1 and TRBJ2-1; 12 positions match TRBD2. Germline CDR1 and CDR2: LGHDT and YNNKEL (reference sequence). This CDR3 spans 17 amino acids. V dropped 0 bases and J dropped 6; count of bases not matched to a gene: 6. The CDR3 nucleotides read TGTGCCAGCAGCCAAGATTCTAGCGGGAGGGCTGTCAATGAGCAGTTCTTC. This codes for CASSQDSSGRAVNEQFF.

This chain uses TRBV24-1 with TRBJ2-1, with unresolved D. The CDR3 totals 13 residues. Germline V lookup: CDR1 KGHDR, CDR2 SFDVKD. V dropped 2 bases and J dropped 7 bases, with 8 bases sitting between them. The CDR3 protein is CATSDSHGNEQFF. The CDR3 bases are TGTGCCACCAGTGATTCCCACGGAAATGAGCAGTTCTTC.

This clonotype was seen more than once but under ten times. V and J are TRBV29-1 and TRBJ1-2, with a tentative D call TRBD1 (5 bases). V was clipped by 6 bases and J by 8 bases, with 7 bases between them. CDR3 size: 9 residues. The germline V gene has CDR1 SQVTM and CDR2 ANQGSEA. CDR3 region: CSVDTGYTF. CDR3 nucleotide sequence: TGCAGCGTGGACACGGGCTACACCTTC.

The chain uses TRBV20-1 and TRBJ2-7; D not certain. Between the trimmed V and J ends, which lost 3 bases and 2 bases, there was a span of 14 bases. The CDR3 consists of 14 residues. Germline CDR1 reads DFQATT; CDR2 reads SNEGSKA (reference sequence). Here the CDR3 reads CSARGNTAAYEQYF. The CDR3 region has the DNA TGCAGTGCTAGGGGCAACACAGCTGCCTACGAGCAGTACTTC.

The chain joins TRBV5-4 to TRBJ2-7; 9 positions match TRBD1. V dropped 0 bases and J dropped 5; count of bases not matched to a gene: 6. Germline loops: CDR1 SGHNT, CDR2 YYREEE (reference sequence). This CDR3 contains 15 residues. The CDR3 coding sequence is TGTGCCAGCAGCTTGGTGGGGACAGGGTTCAACGAGCAGTACTTC. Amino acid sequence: CASSLVGTGFNEQYF.

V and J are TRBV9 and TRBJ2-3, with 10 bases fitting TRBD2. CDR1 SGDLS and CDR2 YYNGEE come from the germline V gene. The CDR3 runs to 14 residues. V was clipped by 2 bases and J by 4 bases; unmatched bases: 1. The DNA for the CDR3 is TGTGCCAGCAGCGTCCTAGCGGGAGCAGATACGCAGTATTTT. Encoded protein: CASSVLAGADTQYF.

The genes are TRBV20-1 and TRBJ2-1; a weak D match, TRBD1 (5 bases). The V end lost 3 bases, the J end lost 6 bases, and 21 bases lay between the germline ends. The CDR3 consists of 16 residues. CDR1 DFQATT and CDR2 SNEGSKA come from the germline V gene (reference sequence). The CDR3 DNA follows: TGCAGTGCTAGGGATAGGGGCCGGTGGGGCCTCAATGAGCAGTTCTTC. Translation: CSARDRGRWGLNEQFF.

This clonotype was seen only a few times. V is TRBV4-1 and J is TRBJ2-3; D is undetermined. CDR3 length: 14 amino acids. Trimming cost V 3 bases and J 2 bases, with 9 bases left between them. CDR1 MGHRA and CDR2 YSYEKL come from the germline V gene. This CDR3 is CASSHLSNTDTQYF. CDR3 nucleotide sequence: TGCGCCAGCAGCCATTTATCAAACACAGATACGCAGTATTTT.

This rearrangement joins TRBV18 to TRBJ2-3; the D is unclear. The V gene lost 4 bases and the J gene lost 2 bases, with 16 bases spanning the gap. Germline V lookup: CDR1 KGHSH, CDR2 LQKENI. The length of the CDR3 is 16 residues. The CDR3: CASSLRHAKDTDTQYF. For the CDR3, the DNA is TGTGCCAGCTCACTCCGACACGCCAAGGACACAGATACGCAGTATTTT.

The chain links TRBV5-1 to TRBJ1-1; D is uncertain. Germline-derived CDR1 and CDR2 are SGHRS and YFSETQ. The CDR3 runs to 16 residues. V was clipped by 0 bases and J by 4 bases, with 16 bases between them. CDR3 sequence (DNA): TGCGCCAGCAGCTTGGCCGTTCGGGGATCTGGCACTGAAGCTTTCTTT. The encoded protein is CASSLAVRGSGTEAFF.

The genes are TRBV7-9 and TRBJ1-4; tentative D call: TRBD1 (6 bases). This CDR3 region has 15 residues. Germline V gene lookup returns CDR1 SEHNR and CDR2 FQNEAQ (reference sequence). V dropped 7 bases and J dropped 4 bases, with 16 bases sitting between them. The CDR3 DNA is TGTGCCAGCATGCCAGACAGGACCATTAATGAAAAACTGTTTTTT. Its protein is CASMPDRTINEKLFF.

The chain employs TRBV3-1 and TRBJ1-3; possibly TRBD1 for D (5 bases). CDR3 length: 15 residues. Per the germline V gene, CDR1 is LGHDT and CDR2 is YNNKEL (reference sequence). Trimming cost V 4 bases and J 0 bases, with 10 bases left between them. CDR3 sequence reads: CASSLDRTSGNTIYF. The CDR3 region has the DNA TGTGCCAGCAGCCTCGACAGAACCTCTGGAAACACCATATATTTT.

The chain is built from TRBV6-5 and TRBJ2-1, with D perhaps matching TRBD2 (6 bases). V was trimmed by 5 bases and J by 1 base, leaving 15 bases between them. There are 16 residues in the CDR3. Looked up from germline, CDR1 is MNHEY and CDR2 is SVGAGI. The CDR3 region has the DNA TGTGCCAGCAGTCCACTCGGGGGTCTATCCTACAATGAGCAGTTCTTC. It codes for CASSPLGGLSYNEQFF.

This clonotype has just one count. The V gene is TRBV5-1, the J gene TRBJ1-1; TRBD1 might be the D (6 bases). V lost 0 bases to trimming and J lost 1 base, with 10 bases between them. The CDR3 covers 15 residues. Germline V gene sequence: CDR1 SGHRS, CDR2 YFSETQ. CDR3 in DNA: TGCGCCAGCAGCTTGGCCGGGGGGCCGAACACTGAAGCTTTCTTT. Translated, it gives CASSLAGGPNTEAFF.

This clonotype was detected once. As DNA, the CDR3 is TGTGCCAGCAGCTTAATACCACCGGACAGGAGCTCCTACGAGCAGTACTTC. This translates into CASSLIPPDRSSYEQYF. The chain uses TRBV7-6 and TRBJ2-7, with 7 nucleotides matching TRBD1. V lost 2 bases and J lost 0; bases outside the gene matches: 10. There are 17 residues in the CDR3. The germline V gene has CDR1 SGHVS and CDR2 FNYEAQ. The entire variable domain, with the rest obtained from reference TRBV7-6 and TRBJ2-7, is as follows: GAGVSQSPRYKVTKRGQDVALRCDPISGHVSLYWYRQALGQGPEFLTYFNYEAQQDKSGLPNDRFSAERPEGSISTLTIQRTEQRDSAMYRCASSLIPPDRSSYEQYFGPGTRLTVT.